Shown below are 21 T cell receptor beta chains from a single sample sequenced in a study of cytomegalovirus exposure and HLA in healthy donors. Primers for the PCR totalled 60 Vbeta and 13 Jbeta. Assay used: immunoSEQ multiplex PCR; TCRdb lists only in-frame clones, some missing. The sample comprises about 120,000 clones, roughly 84% of which are singletons, and 5% to 8% rests with the top ten. The sample comprised PBMCs. The source is a young man in good health and CMV-seropositive.

This clone was seen once. This rearrangement joins TRBV7-6 to TRBJ2-7, with 9 bases identical to TRBD1. V shed 5 bases, J shed 5 bases, and the junction held 7 bases outside the gene matches. The germline V gene encodes CDR1 SGHVS and CDR2 FNYEAQ. The CDR3 is 14 residues long. CDR3 sequence: CASSLTQGAHEQYF. The CDR3 nucleotides read TGTGCCAGCAGCCTCACACAGGGGGCCCACGAGCAGTACTTC.

Here the CDR3 reads CASTHRQGAGNEQFF. The CDR3 DNA follows: TGTGCCAGCACCCATAGGCAGGGGGCGGGTAATGAGCAGTTCTTC. This chain links TRBV2 with TRBJ2-1, with 8 bases aligning to TRBD1. The CDR3 spans 15 residues. The ends lost 7 bases at V and 7 bases at J; junction bases unmatched: 12. Germline loops: CDR1 SNHLY, CDR2 FYNNEI.

The J gene is TRBJ1-4, the V gene TRBV5-1, with 10 bases aligning to TRBD1. Germline CDR1 and CDR2: SGHRS and YFSETQ. CDR3 size: 15 residues. J was trimmed by 5 bases and V by 4 bases; bases with no gene match: 5. CDR3 amino acids: CASSGGQGVNEKLFF. The CDR3 DNA follows: TGCGCCAGCAGCGGCGGACAGGGGGTGAATGAAAAACTGTTTTTT.

The chain joins TRBV2 to TRBJ2-3; no definite D call. There are 16 residues in the CDR3. Between the trimmed V and J ends, which lost 0 bases and 0 bases, there was a span of 10 bases. The V gene's germline CDR1 is SNHLY and CDR2 FYNNEI. The CDR3 DNA reads TGTGCCAGCAGTGAAGCAAAGCAGGCTAGCACAGATACGCAGTATTTT. It codes for CASSEAKQASTDTQYF.

This chain uses TRBV7-6 with TRBJ2-5; D is possibly TRBD2 (6 bases). Germline CDR1 and CDR2: SGHVS and FNYEAQ. The V end lost 5 bases, the J end lost 2 bases, and 9 bases lay between the germline ends. This CDR3 is built from 13 residues. Here the CDR3 DNA reads TGTGCCAGCAGCCGGGGGAGGCAAGAGACCCAGTACTTC. Translating it yields CASSRGRQETQYF.

V usage is TRBV7-8 and J usage is TRBJ1-6; D remains unclear. The germline gives CDR1 SGHVS, CDR2 FQNEAQ. Trimming cost V 2 bases and J 3 bases, with 11 bases left between them. The CDR3 contains 16 residues. The DNA of the CDR3 is TGTGCCAGCAGCTTAACCGCGGTGATCTATAATTCACCCCTCCACTTT. Its protein product is CASSLTAVIYNSPLHF. The full variable domain, rest sourced from reference TRBV7-8 and TRBJ1-6, is GAGVSQSPRYKVAKRGQDVALRCDPISGHVSLFWYQQALGQGPEFLTYFQNEAQLDKSGLPSDRFFAERPEGSVSTLKIQRTQQEDSAVYLCASSLTAVIYNSPLHFGNGTRLTVT.

The chain is built from TRBV27 and TRBJ1-5, with 7 nucleotides matching TRBD1. Trimming took 4 bases from V and 7 from J; bases not matched to a gene: 13. Germline CDR1 is MNHEY and CDR2 is SMNVEV (reference sequence). There are 16 residues in the CDR3. The CDR3 region has the DNA TGTGCCAGCAGTTCCATCCGACAGGGTATCAGACAGCCCCAGCATTTT. It encodes CASSSIRQGIRQPQHF.

The V gene is TRBV6-5, the J gene TRBJ2-5; 9 bases match TRBD2. After removal of 5 bases from V and 4 bases from J, the junction contained 5 bases not matched to a gene. Germline V gene lookup returns CDR1 MNHEY and CDR2 SVGAGI. CDR3 length: 14 residues. The CDR3: CASSHRLAVETQYF. The CDR3 DNA is TGTGCCAGCAGTCACCGACTAGCGGTAGAGACCCAGTACTTC.

The V and J genes are TRBV27 and TRBJ1-2; 10 nucleotides line up with TRBD1. V lost 5 bases and J lost 7; bases outside the gene matches: 10. The CDR3 length is 15 residues. CDR1 and CDR2 from the germline V gene are MNHEY and SMNVEV (reference sequence). The CDR3 spells CASSPQGTGVFGYTF. As DNA, the CDR3 is TGTGCCAGCAGTCCACAAGGGACAGGGGTTTTTGGCTACACCTTC.

Details on this clone: Other nucleotide sequences in the sample specify the same CDR3. V and J are TRBV5-6 and TRBJ2-5; D possibly corresponds to TRBD2 (5 bases). The CDR3 is 17 amino acids. Germline lookup yields CDR1 SGHDT and CDR2 YYEEEE. Trimming removed 1 base at V and 5 bases at J, with 21 bases between. The CDR3 sequence: CASSLISGELGGETQYF. The CDR3 bases are TGTGCCAGCAGCTTGATTTCCGGGGAATTGGGTGGGGAGACCCAGTACTTC.

This chain uses TRBV10-3 with TRBJ2-7; D perhaps matches TRBD2 (6 bases). CDR3 length: 14 amino acids. Germline V CDR1 and CDR2: ENHRY, SYGVKD. The ends were cut back, 6 bases at V and 2 bases at J, with 14 bases in the middle. The CDR3 DNA reads as TGTGCCATCAGGGCAAGCGGGCGAGCCTACGAGCAGTACTTC. The encoded protein is CAIRASGRAYEQYF.

The V gene is TRBV2, the J gene TRBJ2-7; D may be TRBD2 (5 bases). Germline lookup yields CDR1 SNHLY and CDR2 FYNNEI. The CDR3 is 15 residues long. V lost 4 bases and J lost 0, with 13 bases in between. As DNA, the CDR3 is TGTGCCAGCAGTGCCGGACGGAGGAGCTCCTACGAGCAGTACTTC. Its protein is CASSAGRRSSYEQYF.

This clone has more than one count but fewer than ten. The gene calls are TRBV5-6 and TRBJ2-7; the D gene is possibly TRBD2 (5 bases). CDR1 is SGHDT, CDR2 YYEEEE, per germline. This CDR3 is 12 amino acids long. V was trimmed by 4 bases and J by 6 bases, leaving 11 bases between them. The CDR3 reads CASSLGRPEQYF. The CDR3 DNA reads as TGTGCCAGCAGCCTAGGGAGACCCGAGCAGTACTTC.

The chain combines TRBV2 with TRBJ2-1; 9 bases fit TRBD2. The CDR3 totals 15 residues. J was trimmed by 4 bases and V by 4 bases; bases with no gene match: 5. The germline gives CDR1 SNHLY, CDR2 FYNNEI. The CDR3 sequence: CASSASGGPYNEQFF. CDR3 DNA: TGTGCCAGCAGTGCCAGCGGGGGGCCATACAATGAGCAGTTCTTC.

The chain is built from TRBV18 and TRBJ2-3; 10 bases line up with TRBD2. Trimming at V came to 6 bases and at J to 0 bases, leaving 6 bases not matched to a gene. From germline, CDR1 is KGHSH and CDR2 LQKENI. CDR3 length equals 16 residues. CDR3 in DNA: TGTGCCAGCTCTCGGACTAGCGGCCCAAGCACAGATACGCAGTATTTT. Its protein is CASSRTSGPSTDTQYF.

The chain links TRBV30 to TRBJ2-5; 7 positions agree with TRBD2. The CDR3 spans 15 residues. J gave up 0 bases and V 1 base, and 5 bases lay outside the gene matches. The V gene's germline CDR1 is GTSNPN and CDR2 SVGIG (reference sequence). The CDR3 is CAWSEFGLDQETQYF. In nucleotides, the CDR3 is TGTGCCTGGAGTGAGTTCGGACTAGACCAAGAGACCCAGTACTTC. Full variable domain (outside the CDR3, taken from reference TRBV30 and TRBJ2-5): SQTIHQWPATLVQPVGSPLSLECTVEGTSNPNLYWYRQAAGRGLQLLFYSVGIGQISSEVPQNLSASRPQDRQFILSSKKLLLSDSGFYLCAWSEFGLDQETQYFGPGTRLLVL.

V gene TRBV15 combines with J gene TRBJ1-3; no clear D. The CDR3 runs to 15 residues. Trimming pared 3 bases from V and 2 bases from J, leaving 11 bases between. Per the germline V gene, CDR1 is LNHNV and CDR2 is YYDKDF (reference sequence). The CDR3 DNA reads as TGTGCCACCAGCAGGGGAGTTGCGGCTGGAAACACCATATATTTT. It codes for CATSRGVAAGNTIYF. Full variable domain (remainder filled in from reference TRBV15 and TRBJ1-3): DAMVIQNPRYQVTQFGKPVTLSCSQTLNHNVMYWYQQKSSQAPKLLFHYYDKDFNNEADTPDNFQSRRPNTSFCFLDIRSPGLGDTAMYLCATSRGVAAGNTIYFGEGSWLTVV.

V is TRBV4-2 and J is TRBJ1-1; 7 nucleotides align to TRBD1. Germline CDR1 is LGHNA and CDR2 is YNFKEQ. There are 18 residues in the CDR3. After removal of 4 bases from V and 0 bases from J, the junction contained 14 bases not matched to a gene. The chain's CDR3 is CASSPQEGAGALNTEAFF. CDR3 DNA sequence: TGTGCCAGCAGCCCACAGGAGGGGGCAGGGGCTTTGAACACTGAAGCTTTCTTT.

The genes are TRBV25-1 and TRBJ1-6, with TRBD1 as a possible D gene (6 bases). V dropped 1 base and J dropped 13 bases, with 11 bases sitting between them. The CDR3 runs to 13 residues. Germline V gene lookup returns CDR1 MGHDK and CDR2 SYGVNS. The CDR3 nucleotides are TGTGCCAGCAGTGAATCCGGGCAGGGGCCCCTCCACTTT. It specifies CASSESGQGPLHF.

This clone was detected a few times. The chain couples TRBV6-1 to TRBJ1-5; TRBD1 agrees at 8 bases. The CDR3 contains 17 residues. V shed 3 bases, J shed 4 bases, and the junction held 11 bases outside the gene matches. Germline V gene data show CDR1 as MNHNS and CDR2 as SASEGT. CDR3 amino acids: CASSDPTPGGANQPQHF. DNA of the CDR3: TGTGCCAGCAGTGATCCAACCCCAGGGGGCGCAAATCAGCCCCAGCATTTT.

V usage is TRBV9 and J usage is TRBJ2-3; perhaps TRBD2 as D (5 bases). CDR3 length equals 16 residues. V lost 0 bases and J 1 base, leaving 12 bases between the germline ends. In germline, CDR1 is SGDLS, CDR2 YYNGEE. The CDR3 is CASSVDEGPGTDTQYF. The CDR3 region has the DNA TGTGCCAGCAGCGTAGATGAGGGCCCTGGCACAGATACGCAGTATTTT. The entire variable domain, with the rest obtained from reference TRBV9 and TRBJ2-3, is as follows: DSGVTQTPKHLITATGQRVTLRCSPRSGDLSVYWYQQSLDQGLQFLIQYYNGEERAKGNILERFSAQQFPDLHSELNLSSLELGDSALYFCASSVDEGPGTDTQYFGPGTRLTVL.